This T cell receptor (beta chain) stems from a study of PD-1 blockade in mismatch repair-deficient tumors. In regard to this clone: Antigen unknown.

Findings and limits, study-wide: Rapid post-treatment expansion, then contraction, generally preceding radiologic response, marked tumor-resident clones.

Measured with immunoSEQ multiplex PCR; TCRdb has only the in-frame clones, and not every one. The sample lists 100,000 or so clones; approximately 83% were seen once. CDR3 length equals 15 residues. The ends lost 8 bases at V and 3 bases at J; junction bases unmatched: 11. Germline lookup yields CDR1 SGHTA and CDR2 FQGTGA. This TCR came from an adult with mismatch repair-deficient cancer. The source material was peripheral blood, sampled about eight months after starting pembrolizumab. The chain carries TRBV7-3 and TRBJ2-7; 9 positions match TRBD2. CDR3 DNA sequence: TGTGCCAGCGCTCCTTCGGCTAGCGGGATCTACGAGCAGTACTTC. This sequence encodes CASAPSASGIYEQYF.